One sample yielded the 27 T cell receptor beta chains listed below, sequenced in a study of neoadjuvant nivolumab and ipilimumab in lung cancer (dated by TCRdb to 2018 to 2020). The time point tag for this specimen amounts to: at surgical resection after neoadjuvant nivolumab +/- ipilimumab. Library prep was done by the immunoSEQ multiplex PCR assay. The immuneACCESS repertoire file appears here via TCRdb, limited to in-frame rearrangements. These files lack a portion of the clones; in checked studies, under half of the deficit traces to unresolved V genes, and the cause of the others is not known. The table for this sample lists tens of thousands of clones; 83% of them were counted only once. The top ten clones comprise 4.5% to 5.5% of the sample. The sample here was tumor tissue, taken after neoadjuvant nivolumab, alone or with ipilimumab, at or shortly before surgery. These receptors all come from an adult with non-small cell lung cancer.

CDR3 sequence (DNA): TGTGCCTGGAAACGGACAGCTCTAGATGAAAAACTGTTTTTT. Its protein product is CAWKRTALDEKLFF. This chain connects TRBV30 to TRBJ1-4, with D perhaps TRBD1 (6 bases). The germline V gene encodes CDR1 GTSNPN and CDR2 SVGIG (reference sequence). V was cut by 4 bases and J by 6 bases, with 15 bases left in between. CDR3 length: 14 residues.

V and J are TRBV6-5 and TRBJ1-1; TRBD1 is a possible D gene (5 bases). Looked up from germline, CDR1 is MNHEY and CDR2 is SVGAGI. The V and J ends lost 6 bases and 1 base respectively, with 15 bases between them. This CDR3 has 15 residues. The CDR3 loop reads CASRPRTLRNTEAFF. In nucleotides, the CDR3 is TGTGCCAGCAGACCACGGACACTGAGGAACACTGAAGCTTTCTTT.

Here the CDR3 DNA reads TGTGCCTGGAGTGTATGGGAAGGTGGCTACACCTTC. It yields the protein CAWSVWEGGYTF. The V and J genes are TRBV30 and TRBJ1-2; D is uncertain. V lost 0 bases and J 7 bases, leaving 9 bases between the germline ends. The CDR3 is made up of 12 amino acids. Germline CDR1 and CDR2: GTSNPN and SVGIG (reference sequence).

This clone appeared once. The chain links TRBV18 to TRBJ2-7, with D hard to call. Germline V lookup: CDR1 KGHSH, CDR2 LQKENI. V lost 2 bases and J lost 0, with 14 bases in between. There are 16 residues in the CDR3. The CDR3 sequence is CASSPFPPSDSYEQYF. The CDR3 DNA follows: TGTGCCAGCTCACCATTTCCCCCCTCGGACTCCTACGAGCAGTACTTC.

This chain joins TRBV5-6 and TRBJ2-2; D is unresolved. Germline-derived CDR1 and CDR2 are SGHDT and YYEEEE. The CDR3 covers 13 residues. Trimming removed 1 base from V and 9 bases from J, with 10 bases in between. The CDR3 region has the DNA TGTGCCAGCAGCTTGCCTGGGGTCCGGGAGCTGTTTTTT. It translates to CASSLPGVRELFF.

The V and J genes are TRBV7-9 and TRBJ1-1; unclear D gene. The CDR3 totals 14 residues. The V end was cut by 2 bases, the J end by 1 base, with 8 bases between. CDR1 is SEHNR, CDR2 FQNEAQ, per germline (reference sequence). CDR3 region: CASSLYAQNTEAFF. Here the CDR3 DNA reads TGTGCCAGCAGCTTATACGCCCAGAACACTGAAGCTTTCTTT.

Only one count was recorded for this clone. The V call is TRBV30, the J call TRBJ2-1; a weak D match, TRBD1 (5 bases). The CDR3 contains 17 residues. Germline CDR1 is GTSNPN and CDR2 is SVGIG (reference sequence). Trimming pared 2 bases from V and 0 bases from J, leaving 17 bases between. The CDR3 sequence: CAWSYFRASSSYNEQFF. The CDR3, as DNA: TGTGCCTGGAGTTATTTCAGGGCGTCGAGCTCCTACAATGAGCAGTTCTTC.

V is TRBV18 and J is TRBJ2-2; no reliable D call. Germline loops: CDR1 KGHSH, CDR2 LQKENI. V lost 4 bases and J 0 bases, leaving 12 bases between the germline ends. The CDR3 extends over 16 amino acids. CDR3 nucleotides: TGTGCCAGCTCACAAACGGTTCCTTCGAACACCGGGGAGCTGTTTTTT. Protein product: CASSQTVPSNTGELFF.

The chain is built from TRBV27 and TRBJ2-3; 8 nucleotides agree with TRBD2. Germline CDR1 MNHEY, CDR2 SMNVEV (reference sequence). V shed 5 bases and J 7 bases; nucleotides not matched to a gene: 8. CDR3 size: 14 residues. CDR3 nucleotides: TGTGCCAGCAGTCCCTTAGCGGGACGGTATACGCAGTATTTT. Protein sequence: CASSPLAGRYTQYF.

V gene TRBV5-1 combines with J gene TRBJ2-1, with unresolved D. The CDR3 has 12 amino acids. Trimming took off 0 bases at V and 5 bases at J, with 3 bases between the two ends. Germline values: CDR1 SGHRS, CDR2 YFSETQ. Written as DNA, the CDR3 is TGCGCCAGCAGCTTGGAAAACAATGAGCAGTTCTTC. As protein: CASSLENNEQFF.

The J gene is TRBJ1-1, the V gene TRBV7-2; D unclear. The CDR3 spans 15 residues. Germline V CDR1 and CDR2: SGHTA, FQGNSA. Trimming shortened V by 5 bases and J by 1 base, and 14 bases separated the two germline ends. Here the CDR3 DNA reads TGTGCCAGCAGCCCCAGGAGTGGTCGGAACACTGAAGCTTTCTTT. It specifies CASSPRSGRNTEAFF. Drawing the rest from reference TRBV7-2 and TRBJ1-1, the complete variable domain is GAGVSQSPSNKVTEKGKDVELRCDPISGHTALYWYRQSLGQGLEFLIYFQGNSAPDKSGLPSDRFSAERTGGSVSTLTIQRTQQEDSAVYLCASSPRSGRNTEAFFGQGTRLTVV.

This CDR3 reads CASSTNRDQPQHF. CDR3 coding DNA: TGTGCCAGTAGTACCAACAGGGATCAGCCCCAGCATTTT. The V gene is TRBV19, the J gene TRBJ1-5, with TRBD1 as a possible D gene (6 bases). The CDR3 is made up of 13 amino acids. The germline CDR1 and CDR2 sequences are LNHDA and SQIVND (reference sequence). The V end was cut by 4 bases, the J end by 5 bases, with 9 bases between.

The V and J genes are TRBV10-3 and TRBJ2-7; TRBD2 matches at 7 bases. The CDR3 runs 15 residues. V lost 3 bases, J lost 0 bases, and 5 bases stayed unmatched. CDR1 is ENHRY, CDR2 SYGVKD, per germline. CDR3 amino acids: CAISDLGGSSYEQYF. The CDR3, as DNA: TGTGCCATCAGTGATCTTGGCGGGAGCTCCTACGAGCAGTACTTC.

This chain connects TRBV2 to TRBJ1-2; no reliable D call. The CDR3 sequence is 15 residues long. In germline, CDR1 is SNHLY, CDR2 FYNNEI. V shed 6 bases and J shed 8 bases, with 22 bases lying between them. The CDR3 protein is CASRVSDARSGGYTF. For the CDR3, the DNA is TGTGCCAGCAGGGTTAGCGATGCTCGCTCTGGGGGCTACACCTTC.

The gene calls are TRBV5-4 and TRBJ1-5; 9 nucleotides agree with TRBD1. This CDR3 is 16 amino acids long. Germline V gene data show CDR1 as SGHNT and CDR2 as YYREEE (reference sequence). Losses at the gene ends were 4 bases for V and 7 bases for J; bases not matched to a gene: 12. The CDR3 loop reads CASSLKTGGGGQPQHF. In DNA form, the CDR3 reads TGTGCCAGCAGCCTAAAAACAGGGGGCGGAGGACAGCCCCAGCATTTT.

V usage is TRBV7-9 and J usage is TRBJ1-2; D not resolved. Trimming removed 3 bases at V and 4 bases at J, with 9 bases between. This CDR3 contains 13 residues. Germline V CDR1 and CDR2: SEHNR, FQNEAQ (reference sequence). The CDR3 DNA follows: TGTGCCAGCAGCTTGGGATTTCGCTATGGCTACACCTTC. Protein: CASSLGFRYGYTF.

CDR3 region: CASSSPPLADTQYF. CDR3 coding DNA: TGTGCCAGCAGCTCCCCCCCCTTGGCAGATACGCAGTATTTT. The J gene is TRBJ2-3, the V gene TRBV7-3, with D unresolved. The germline V gene encodes CDR1 SGHTA and CDR2 FQGTGA. V was cut by 4 bases and J by 4 bases, with 12 bases left in between. This CDR3 has 14 residues.

The V gene is TRBV6-6, the J gene TRBJ1-2; a possible D gene is TRBD1 (5 bases). This CDR3 has 11 residues. Germline V gene lookup returns CDR1 MNHNY and CDR2 SVGAGI (reference sequence). V shed 10 bases and J shed 3 bases, with 9 bases lying between them. The CDR3 reads CATARDYGYTF. The CDR3 bases are TGTGCCACGGCCAGGGACTATGGCTACACCTTC.

The chain has TRBV5-5 and TRBJ1-1; weak D call: TRBD1 (6 bases). Germline V lookup: CDR1 SGHKS, CDR2 YYEKEE (reference sequence). V lost 0 bases to trimming and J lost 7 bases, with 13 bases between them. The CDR3 extends over 14 amino acids. CDR3 bases: TGTGCCAGCAGCTTGGGGCAGGGGCGCTATGAAGCTTTCTTT. This gives the protein CASSLGQGRYEAFF. The full variable domain, completed using reference TRBV5-5 and TRBJ1-1, is DAGVTQSPTHLIKTRGQQVTLRCSPISGHKSVSWYQQVLGQGPQFIFQYYEKEERGRGNFPDRFSARQFPNYSSELNVNALLLGDSALYLCASSLGQGRYEAFFGQGTRLTVV.

J is TRBJ2-7 and V is TRBV7-9, with 8 bases matching TRBD1. V lost 5 bases and J lost 1; bases outside the gene matches: 10. The CDR3 length is 16 residues. Germline loops: CDR1 SEHNR, CDR2 FQNEAQ (reference sequence). CDR3 amino acids: CASSPSDRGSSYEQYF. CDR3 DNA sequence: TGTGCCAGCAGCCCAAGCGACAGGGGTAGTTCCTACGAGCAGTACTTC. The variable domain in full, completed from reference TRBV7-9 and TRBJ2-7, reads DTGVSQNPRHKITKRGQNVTFRCDPISEHNRLYWYRQTLGQGPEFLTYFQNEAQLEKSRLLSDRFSAERPKGSFSTLEIQRTEQGDSAMYLCASSPSDRGSSYEQYFGPGTRLTVT.

The rearrangement uses TRBV18 and TRBJ1-5; D uncertain. Trimming shortened V by 3 bases and J by 0 bases, and 6 bases separated the two germline ends. Germline V gene data show CDR1 as KGHSH and CDR2 as LQKENI. The CDR3 consists of 14 residues. CDR3 bases: TGTGCCAGCTCACCTTCCAATAGCAATCAGCCCCAGCATTTT. Translated, it gives CASSPSNSNQPQHF.

The chain links TRBV6-5 to TRBJ2-1, with 7 positions matching TRBD1. V gave up 2 bases and J gave up 3 bases; unmatched junction bases: 4. CDR3 length: 15 amino acids. Germline assignment: CDR1 MNHEY and CDR2 SVGAGI. The CDR3 loop is CASSYGSGGYNEQFF. Here the CDR3 DNA reads TGTGCCAGCAGTTACGGTTCAGGGGGCTACAATGAGCAGTTCTTC.

This rearrangement joins TRBV6-1 to TRBJ1-1; D is undetermined. V was shortened by 11 bases and J by 5 bases, with 18 bases between the two germline ends. The CDR3 contains 13 residues. Germline CDR1 and CDR2: MNHNS and SASEGT. The CDR3 nucleotides are TGTGCCGCGGTACGGAGAGGAGGAACTGAAGCTTTCTTT. Its translation is CAAVRRGGTEAFF.

This chain uses TRBV7-6 with TRBJ1-5, with a possible D match to TRBD1 (5 bases). Trimming shortened V by 1 base and J by 3 bases, and 10 bases separated the two germline ends. CDR3 size: 15 residues. Germline V gene sequence: CDR1 SGHVS, CDR2 FNYEAQ. CDR3 bases: TGTGCCAGCAGCTTAGTTCCGGGGACCAATCAGCCCCAGCATTTT. Protein product: CASSLVPGTNQPQHF.

The CDR3 sequence is CASSVGATSSTDTQYF. The CDR3 DNA reads as TGTGCCAGCAGCGTAGGAGCGACAAGCAGCACAGATACGCAGTATTTT. This chain uses TRBV9 with TRBJ2-3; D is uncertain. The CDR3 spans 16 residues. Trimming cost V 0 bases and J 0 bases, with 11 bases left between them. Germline values: CDR1 SGDLS, CDR2 YYNGEE.

The rearrangement uses TRBV1 and TRBJ1-2; TRBD1 is the table's D call, not checked against the DNA. TRBV1 is a pseudogene. The CDR3 consists of 11 residues. The CDR3 here is CTNSQIYGYTF. The CDR3 DNA reads as TGCACCAATTCACAGATTTATGGCTACACCTTC.

The rearrangement joins TRBV7-9 to TRBJ1-1; tentatively, D is TRBD1 (6 bases). CDR1 and CDR2 (germline): SEHNR, FQNEAQ (reference sequence). The germline V and J ends were trimmed by 1 base and 8 bases, with 11 bases remaining between them. This CDR3 is 13 amino acids long. CDR3 region: CASSLGGQREAFF. CDR3 sequence (DNA): TGTGCCAGCAGCTTAGGTGGACAGCGAGAAGCTTTCTTT. Complete variable domain (other parts from reference TRBV7-9 and TRBJ1-1): DTGVSQNPRHKITKRGQNVTFRCDPISEHNRLYWYRQTLGQGPEFLTYFQNEAQLEKSRLLSDRFSAERPKGSFSTLEIQRTEQGDSAMYLCASSLGGQREAFFGQGTRLTVV.